The 13 T cell receptor beta chains reported below all come from one sample, sequenced in a study of Ad26.COV2.S vaccination and SARS-CoV-2 variants. The table came from immunoSEQ multiplex PCR; TCRdb's copy has only in-frame clones and leaves some out. The table lists over 85,000 clones, approximately 86% of them singletons, with roughly 15% in the top ten. The sequences come from peripheral blood, collected after recovery from COVID-19. The receptors were gathered from a human donor who had recovered from COVID-19.

J is TRBJ2-3 and V is TRBV7-6; TRBD2 matches 9 bases. The CDR3 is 15 residues long. The germline CDR1 and CDR2 sequences are SGHVS and FNYEAQ. V shed 1 base and J 2 bases; nucleotides not matched to a gene: 1. As DNA, the CDR3 is TGTGCCAGCAGCTTAGGCGGGGGGGACACAGATACGCAGTATTTT. Translating gives CASSLGGGDTDTQYF.

The gene calls are TRBV6-6 and TRBJ2-2, with D maybe TRBD1 (6 bases). Germline CDR1 and CDR2: MNHNY and SVGAGI (reference sequence). Deletions cut 4 bases from V and 6 bases from J, with 9 bases between. The CDR3 loop spans 13 amino acids. The CDR3 DNA follows: TGTGCCAGCAGTTCGACAGGTCCCGGGGAGCTGTTTTTT. Translating gives CASSSTGPGELFF.

This chain uses TRBV3-1 (or the pseudogene TRBV3-2) with TRBJ2-1; TRBD1 matches 8 bases. Germline CDR1 and CDR2: LGHDT and YNNKEL (reference sequence). V lost 7 bases and J lost 2; bases outside the gene matches: 7. The CDR3 is made up of 15 amino acids. CDR3 sequence (DNA): TGTGCCAGCACCCAGGGGGCGCGTACCTACAATGAGCAGTTCTTC. Translating gives CASTQGARTYNEQFF.

This sequence joins TRBV5-4 and TRBJ2-7; no firm D call. Germline CDR1 reads SGHNT; CDR2 reads YYREEE (reference sequence). The CDR3 sequence is 11 residues long. V lost 0 bases to trimming and J lost 4 bases, with 2 bases between them. The DNA for the CDR3 is TGTGCCAGCAGCTTGGGGTACGAGCAGTACTTC. Protein: CASSLGYEQYF. Using reference TRBV5-4 and TRBJ2-7 for the parts outside the CDR3, the full variable domain is ETGVTQSPTHLIKTRGQQVTLRCSSQSGHNTVSWYQQALGQGPQFIFQYYREEENGRGNFPPRFSGLQFPNYSSELNVNALELDDSALYLCASSLGYEQYFGPGTRLTVT.

The V call is TRBV7-2, the J call TRBJ1-2, with D unclear. Between the trimmed V and J ends, which lost 2 bases and 6 bases, there was a span of 10 bases. This CDR3 spans 13 amino acids. Germline CDR1 reads SGHTA; CDR2 reads FQGNSA. CDR3 amino acids: CASSLRRANGYTF. In nucleotides, the CDR3 is TGTGCCAGCAGCTTAAGAAGGGCTAATGGCTACACCTTC.

This chain uses TRBV5-1 with TRBJ2-5, with a weak D call TRBD2 (6 bases). Deletions cut 6 bases from V and 6 bases from J, with 18 bases between. Germline lookup yields CDR1 SGHRS and CDR2 YFSETQ. The CDR3 loop spans 14 amino acids. DNA of the CDR3: TGCGCCAGCACTGAAGCGGGCCCGGAGAAGACCCAGTACTTC. Its protein product is CASTEAGPEKTQYF. The full variable domain, completed using reference TRBV5-1 and TRBJ2-5, is KAGVTQTPRYLIKTRGQQVTLSCSPISGHRSVSWYQQTPGQGLQFLFEYFSETQRNKGNFPGRFSGRQFSNSRSEMNVSTLELGDSALYLCASTEAGPEKTQYFGPGTRLLVL.

The chain combines TRBV28 with TRBJ2-5; 8 bases map to TRBD2. The CDR3 covers 13 residues. Unmatched junction bases numbered 3, after V lost 4 bases and J lost 5 bases. Per the germline V gene, CDR1 is MDHEN and CDR2 is SYDVKM. The CDR3 DNA follows: TGTGCCAGCAGTTGGACTAGCCGGGAGACCCAGTACTTC. It yields the protein CASSWTSRETQYF.

The gene calls are TRBV11-2 and TRBJ2-4, with TRBD1 matching over 9 bases. CDR3 length: 16 amino acids. V lost 5 bases, J lost 5 bases, and 10 bases stayed unmatched. The germline V gene has CDR1 SGHAT and CDR2 FQNNGV. The chain's CDR3 is CASSPWYRDRENIQYF. The CDR3 region has the DNA TGTGCCAGCAGCCCGTGGTATAGGGACAGGGAAAACATTCAGTACTTC.

The chain recombines TRBV12-3 or TRBV12-4 with TRBJ1-1; D possibly corresponds to TRBD1 (5 bases). V lost 6 bases and J lost 7, with 12 bases in between. The CDR3 extends over 12 amino acids. The CDR3 coding sequence is TGTGCCAGCAGGCCAGGGTTGGATGAAGCTTTCTTT. Translated, it gives CASRPGLDEAFF.

The chain recombines TRBV9 with TRBJ1-2, with D hard to call. The CDR3 contains 15 residues. Germline V lookup: CDR1 SGDLS, CDR2 YYNGEE. Trimming pared 3 bases from V and 0 bases from J, leaving 12 bases between. Here the CDR3 DNA reads TGTGCCAGCAGCGGCGGAGAACCTTCTAACTATGGCTACACCTTC. Protein product: CASSGGEPSNYGYTF.

This chain uses TRBV28 with TRBJ2-7; 13 nucleotides line up with TRBD2. Germline trimming cut 3 bases from V and 7 bases from J; bases unmatched to any gene: 6. This CDR3 contains 15 residues. Germline lookup yields CDR1 MDHEN and CDR2 SYDVKM. Here the CDR3 DNA reads TGTGCCAGCAGTTTGGAAACTAGCGGGAGGGATGAGCAGTACTTC. Its translation: CASSLETSGRDEQYF.

The chain is built from TRBV28 and TRBJ2-3, with D unresolved. The germline V and J ends were trimmed by 7 bases and 1 base, with 12 bases remaining between them. Germline V gene data show CDR1 as MDHEN and CDR2 as SYDVKM. The CDR3 has 14 amino acids. The CDR3 sequence: CASTPNRRTDTQYF. As DNA, the CDR3 is TGTGCCAGCACCCCGAACCGCCGCACAGATACGCAGTATTTT.

This chain joins TRBV5-6 and TRBJ2-7, with D perhaps TRBD2 (6 bases). The ends were cut back, 3 bases at V and 0 bases at J, with 10 bases in the middle. Germline CDR1 is SGHDT and CDR2 is YYEEEE. This CDR3 spans 14 amino acids. The CDR3, as DNA: TGTGCCAGCAGCTCCCTGGAGGGCTCCTACGAGCAGTACTTC. Protein product: CASSSLEGSYEQYF.